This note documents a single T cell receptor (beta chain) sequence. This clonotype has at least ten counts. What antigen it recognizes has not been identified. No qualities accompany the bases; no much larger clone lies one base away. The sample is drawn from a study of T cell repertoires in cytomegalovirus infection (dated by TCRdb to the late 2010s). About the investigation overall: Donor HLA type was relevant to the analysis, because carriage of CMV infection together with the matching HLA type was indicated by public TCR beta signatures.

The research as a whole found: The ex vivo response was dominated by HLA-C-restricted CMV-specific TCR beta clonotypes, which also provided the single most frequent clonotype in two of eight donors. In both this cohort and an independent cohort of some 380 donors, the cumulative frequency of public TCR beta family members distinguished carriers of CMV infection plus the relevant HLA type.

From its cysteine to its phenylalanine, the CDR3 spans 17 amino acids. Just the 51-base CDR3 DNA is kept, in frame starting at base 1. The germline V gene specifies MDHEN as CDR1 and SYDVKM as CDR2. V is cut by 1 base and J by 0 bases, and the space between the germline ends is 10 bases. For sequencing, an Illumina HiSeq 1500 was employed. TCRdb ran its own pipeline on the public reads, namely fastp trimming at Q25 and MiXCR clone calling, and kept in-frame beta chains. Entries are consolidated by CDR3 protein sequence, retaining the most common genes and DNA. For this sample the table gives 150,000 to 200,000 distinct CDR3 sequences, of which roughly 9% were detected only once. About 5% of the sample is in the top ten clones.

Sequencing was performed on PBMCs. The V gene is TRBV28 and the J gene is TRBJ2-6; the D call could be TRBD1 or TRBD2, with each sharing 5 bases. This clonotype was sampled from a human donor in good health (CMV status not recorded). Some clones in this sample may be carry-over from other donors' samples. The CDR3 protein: CASSLLAGSSGANVLTF. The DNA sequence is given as TGTGCCAGCAGTTTATTGGCAGGGAGCTCTGGGGCCAACGTCCTGACTTTC.